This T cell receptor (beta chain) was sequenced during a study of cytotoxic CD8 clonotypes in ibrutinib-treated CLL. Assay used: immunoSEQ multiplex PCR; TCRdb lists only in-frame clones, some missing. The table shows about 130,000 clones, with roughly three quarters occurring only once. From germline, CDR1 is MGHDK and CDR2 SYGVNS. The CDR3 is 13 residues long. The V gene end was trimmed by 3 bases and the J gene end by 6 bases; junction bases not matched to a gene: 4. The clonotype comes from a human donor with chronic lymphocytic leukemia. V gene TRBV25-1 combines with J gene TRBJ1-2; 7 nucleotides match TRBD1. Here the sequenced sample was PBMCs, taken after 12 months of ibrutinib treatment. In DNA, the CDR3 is TGTGCCAGCAGTGACAGGGGGAATGATGGCTACACCTTC. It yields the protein CASSDRGNDGYTF.